The 26 T cell receptor beta chains listed next were all sequenced from one sample in a study of cytomegalovirus exposure and HLA in healthy donors. The PCR made use of 60 Vbeta and 13 Jbeta primers. Libraries were prepared by immunoSEQ multiplex PCR; TCRdb keeps only in-frame clonotypes and omits some of them. This sample yields roughly 200,000 clones, of which about four fifths are seen a single time; 2.9% belongs to the top ten. The sequencing input was PBMCs. The receptors stem from a male donor in good health and CMV-seronegative.

The CDR3: CASTDGIGYEQYF. DNA for the CDR3: TGTGCCAGCACTGACGGGATTGGGTACGAGCAGTACTTC. The chain joins TRBV2 to TRBJ2-7, with D possibly matching TRBD2 (5 bases). Germline loops: CDR1 SNHLY, CDR2 FYNNEI. The CDR3 is 13 residues long. V gave up 7 bases and J gave up 4 bases, with 14 bases separating them.

J is TRBJ2-7 and V is TRBV28; 8 positions agree with TRBD1. Germline CDR1 reads MDHEN; CDR2 reads SYDVKM. Trimming took 8 bases from V and 5 from J; bases not matched to a gene: 11. The CDR3 runs 14 residues. The CDR3 DNA follows: TGTGCCAGCCAGGGGGCTAGGCTCGCGCACGAGCAGTACTTC. This sequence encodes CASQGARLAHEQYF.

The V call is TRBV5-5, the J call TRBJ2-5; 7 positions match TRBD1. The CDR3 contains 15 residues. Unmatched junction bases numbered 8, after V lost 2 bases and J lost 4 bases. Germline V gene data show CDR1 as SGHKS and CDR2 as YYEKEE (reference sequence). CDR3 in amino acids: CASSFRQGGSETQYF. CDR3 DNA: TGTGCCAGCAGCTTCAGACAGGGTGGGTCAGAGACCCAGTACTTC.

V usage is TRBV7-8 and J usage is TRBJ1-5; 8 bases are shared with TRBD1. J was trimmed by 5 bases and V by 4 bases; bases with no gene match: 7. CDR3 length equals 15 residues. Germline CDR1 and CDR2: SGHVS and FQNEAQ. The CDR3 nucleotides read TGTGCCAGCAGCTCGGCAGGGGGCCGTCATCAGCCCCAGCATTTT. It codes for CASSSAGGRHQPQHF.

The chain joins TRBV5-6 to TRBJ2-5, with a possible D match to TRBD1 (5 bases). The germline V gene encodes CDR1 SGHDT and CDR2 YYEEEE. This CDR3 has 12 amino acids. V was pared by 2 bases and J by 4 bases, with 6 bases between. The chain's CDR3 is CASSLGVETQYF. CDR3 coding DNA: TGTGCCAGCAGCTTAGGGGTAGAGACCCAGTACTTC.

J is TRBJ1-6 and V is TRBV10-3, with D perhaps TRBD1 (5 bases). V was shortened by 6 bases and J by 3 bases, with 6 bases between the two germline ends. CDR1 ENHRY and CDR2 SYGVKD come from the germline V gene. This CDR3 has 13 residues. The CDR3 DNA sequence: TGTGCCATCAGGGACAACTATAATTCACCCCTCCACTTT. Amino acids: CAIRDNYNSPLHF.

This clone has only one observation. The rearrangement joins TRBV7-9 to TRBJ2-3; 10 nucleotides align to TRBD2. The trim removed 2 bases at V and 4 bases at J, leaving 6 bases unmatched. The CDR3 has 16 amino acids. Germline lookup yields CDR1 SEHNR and CDR2 FQNEAQ (reference sequence). CDR3 nucleotides: TGTGCCAGCAGCTTAATCCTAGCGGGAGATGCAGATACGCAGTATTTT. Its protein is CASSLILAGDADTQYF.

This chain joins TRBV4-3 and TRBJ2-2; 7 bases are a match to TRBD2. This CDR3 is built from 12 residues. V lost 7 bases to trimming and J lost 6 bases; unmatched junction nucleotides: 2. Per germline, CDR1 LGHNA and CDR2 YSLEER. The CDR3 DNA reads as TGCGCCAGCACGGCGGGAGCCGGGGAGCTGTTTTTT. Translating it yields CASTAGAGELFF.

With respect to this clone: A read error may account for a junction end that differs from germline. This chain connects TRBV30 to TRBJ2-6; 8 nucleotides agree with TRBD2. Germline CDR1 and CDR2: GTSNPN and SVGIG (reference sequence). The CDR3 is 17 residues long. CDR3 bases: TGTGCCGGACGACCCACTAGCGGCAACTCTGGGGCCAACGTCCCGACTTTC. Translation: CAGRPTSGNSGANVPTF.

The chain links TRBV6-5 to TRBJ2-7; 7 bases align to TRBD1. CDR3 length: 14 amino acids. After removal of 5 bases from V and 3 bases from J, the junction contained 7 bases not matched to a gene. The germline gives CDR1 MNHEY, CDR2 SVGAGI. The CDR3 nucleotides are TGTGCCAGCAGTGCGTGGACAGGAAGCTACGAGCAGTACTTC. Encoded protein: CASSAWTGSYEQYF.

The gene calls are TRBV5-1 and TRBJ1-1; the match to TRBD1 covers 7 bases. This CDR3 has 14 residues. With V trimmed by 0 bases and J by 4 bases, 3 bases remained unmatched. Germline CDR1 and CDR2: SGHRS and YFSETQ. CDR3: CASSLGQGTTEAFF. In nucleotides, the CDR3 is TGCGCCAGCAGCTTGGGACAGGGTACCACTGAAGCTTTCTTT.

The chain links TRBV10-3 to TRBJ2-7; 8 nucleotides agree with TRBD2. The CDR3 length is 13 residues. Germline values: CDR1 ENHRY, CDR2 SYGVKD. V trimming: 5 bases; J trimming: 3 bases; junction bases outside the gene matches: 3. The CDR3 DNA sequence: TGTGCCATCAGTAGCGGGGGCCGCTACGAGCAGTACTTC. It encodes CAISSGGRYEQYF.

This chain links TRBV11-2 with TRBJ2-1; weak D call: TRBD2 (6 bases). The V and J ends lost 1 base and 0 bases respectively, with 7 bases between them. The CDR3 runs to 15 residues. Germline V gene sequence: CDR1 SGHAT, CDR2 FQNNGV. This CDR3 reads CASSLVGGSYNEQFF. The CDR3 DNA sequence: TGTGCCAGCAGCTTAGTGGGGGGCTCCTACAATGAGCAGTTCTTC.

This clone showed up just once. This chain uses TRBV7-9 with TRBJ2-1; D perhaps matches TRBD2 (5 bases). Trimming took 4 bases from V and 4 from J, leaving 8 bases between them. Per germline, CDR1 SEHNR and CDR2 FQNEAQ (reference sequence). There are 13 residues in the CDR3. This CDR3 reads CASSSGLYNEQFF. For the CDR3, the DNA is TGTGCCAGCAGCTCAGGACTGTACAATGAGCAGTTCTTC. Using reference TRBV7-9 and TRBJ2-1 for the parts outside the CDR3, the full variable domain is DTGVSQNPRHKITKRGQNVTFRCDPISEHNRLYWYRQTLGQGPEFLTYFQNEAQLEKSRLLSDRFSAERPKGSFSTLEIQRTEQGDSAMYLCASSSGLYNEQFFGPGTRLTVL.

The V gene is TRBV6-5, the J gene TRBJ2-1; 10 nucleotides line up with TRBD2. The trim removed 2 bases at V and 6 bases at J, leaving 4 bases unmatched. Germline V lookup: CDR1 MNHEY, CDR2 SVGAGI. The CDR3 covers 15 residues. The chain's CDR3 is CASSYGTSALNEQFF. DNA for the CDR3: TGTGCCAGCAGTTACGGGACTAGCGCACTCAATGAGCAGTTCTTC.

V gene TRBV5-1 combines with J gene TRBJ1-3, with 11 positions matching TRBD1. Germline V CDR1 and CDR2: SGHRS, YFSETQ. The CDR3 runs 17 residues. Trimming at V came to 4 bases and at J to 0 bases, leaving 6 bases not matched to a gene. The CDR3 nucleotides are TGCGCCAGCAGCCTGGGGACAGGGGGTTACTCTGGAAACACCATATATTTT. This codes for CASSLGTGGYSGNTIYF.

This sequence joins TRBV28 and TRBJ2-5, with D possibly being TRBD1 (6 bases). The V gene's germline CDR1 is MDHEN and CDR2 SYDVKM. V was shortened by 5 bases and J by 4 bases, with 17 bases between the two germline ends. This CDR3 has 15 residues. This CDR3 reads CASSRGDRLGETQYF. The DNA of the CDR3 is TGTGCCAGCAGTCGCGGCGACAGGCTGGGAGAGACCCAGTACTTC.

CDR3 nucleotide sequence: TGTGCCAGCAGCCCCCGGGGTGAGCAGTTCTTC. This codes for CASSPRGEQFF. This sequence joins TRBV7-9 and TRBJ2-1, with D tentatively TRBD2 (5 bases). Deletions cut 5 bases from V and 9 bases from J, with 8 bases between. Germline V gene sequence: CDR1 SEHNR, CDR2 FQNEAQ (reference sequence). This CDR3 comprises 11 residues.

The V and J genes are TRBV6-5 and TRBJ2-7, with unresolved D. The CDR3 extends over 13 amino acids. The V gene lost 6 bases and the J gene lost 2 bases, with 11 bases spanning the gap. Germline V gene lookup returns CDR1 MNHEY and CDR2 SVGAGI. CDR3 in amino acids: CASSPRRAYEQYF. CDR3 bases: TGTGCCAGCAGCCCCCGCCGGGCCTACGAGCAGTACTTC.

The chain recombines TRBV27 with TRBJ1-6, with TRBD1 matching over 9 bases. V lost 8 bases, J lost 13 bases, and 9 bases stayed unmatched. Per germline, CDR1 MNHEY and CDR2 SMNVEV (reference sequence). The CDR3 has 13 amino acids. Here the CDR3 DNA reads TGTGCCAGCGCGCCGGGACAGGGCTTCCCCCTCCACTTT. Its translation: CASAPGQGFPLHF.

The V and J genes are TRBV12-5 and TRBJ1-4; D remains ambiguous. This CDR3 contains 12 residues. Germline CDR1 is LGHNT and CDR2 is FRNRAP. The V end lost 1 base, the J end lost 11 bases, and 8 bases lay between the germline ends. The CDR3 reads CASGLGEAKLFF. CDR3 DNA sequence: TGTGCTAGTGGTTTGGGGGAGGCGAAACTGTTTTTT.

This chain joins TRBV6-5 and TRBJ1-5; D unresolved. Germline V lookup: CDR1 MNHEY, CDR2 SVGAGI. The CDR3 loop spans 16 amino acids. The V gene lost 3 bases and the J gene lost 4 bases, with 16 bases spanning the gap. CDR3 sequence (DNA): TGTGCCAGCAGTTATCCCGACACGCTACGGAATCAGCCCCAGCATTTT. It codes for CASSYPDTLRNQPQHF.

This clone was picked up a small number of times. V is TRBV5-1 and J is TRBJ1-4; 7 bases fit TRBD1. The CDR3 totals 14 residues. V shed 3 bases and J 6 bases; nucleotides not matched to a gene: 5. CDR1 is SGHRS, CDR2 YFSETQ, per germline. The CDR3: CASSSDRSYEKLFF. CDR3 bases: TGCGCCAGCAGCTCGGACAGGAGCTATGAAAAACTGTTTTTT. The variable domain in full, with the rest retrieved from reference TRBV5-1 and TRBJ1-4, is KAGVTQTPRYLIKTRGQQVTLSCSPISGHRSVSWYQQTPGQGLQFLFEYFSETQRNKGNFPGRFSGRQFSNSRSEMNVSTLELGDSALYLCASSSDRSYEKLFFGSGTQLSVL.

V is TRBV5-1 and J is TRBJ2-1; D not resolved. CDR1 SGHRS and CDR2 YFSETQ come from the germline V gene. Trimming took off 2 bases at V and 1 base at J, with 13 bases between the two ends. There are 16 residues in the CDR3. The CDR3 DNA sequence: TGCGCCAGCAGCTTCTTGACCCGAGGTTCCTACAATGAGCAGTTCTTC. Its protein is CASSFLTRGSYNEQFF.

V usage is TRBV4-1 and J usage is TRBJ2-7; the match to TRBD1 covers 9 bases. J was trimmed by 3 bases and V by 5 bases; bases with no gene match: 8. The germline V gene encodes CDR1 MGHRA and CDR2 YSYEKL. The CDR3 totals 15 residues. The CDR3 nucleotides read TGCGCCAGCAGCGGGGGACAGGGCCCCCTCTACGAGCAGTACTTC. Translation: CASSGGQGPLYEQYF.

This clone has just a few counts. This sequence joins TRBV30 and TRBJ2-1; tentative D call: TRBD2 (6 bases). This CDR3 comprises 12 residues. V lost 5 bases and J 7 bases, leaving 12 bases between the germline ends. Germline lookup yields CDR1 GTSNPN and CDR2 SVGIG (reference sequence). CDR3 loop: CAWGGPGNEQFF. CDR3 DNA: TGTGCCTGGGGAGGGCCTGGGAATGAGCAGTTCTTC.